A selection of T cell receptor beta chains follows, all from one sample in a study of beta chain features in type 1 diabetes. Libraries were prepared by immunoSEQ multiplex PCR; TCRdb keeps only in-frame clonotypes and omits some of them. Of 220,000 or so clones listed, about 70% are singletons. Sequencing was performed on naive CD4+ T cells from blood. Receptor source: a man aged 25-45 years in good health. Each CDR3 is given with its conserved first and last residue. The D gene is left open where the match is weak. Clone size appears in some rows only: once, few, many, or a class for an expanded clone.

>once|13|TRBJ1-1|TRBV29-1|-
TGCAGCGTTGAACGTCGCCAGAACACTGAAGCTTTCTTT
CSVERRQNTEAFF
>-|17|TRBJ2-6|TRBV28|-
TGTGCCAGCAGTTTAGTGGTCCCGGGCTCTGGGGCCAACGTCCTGACTTTC
CASSLVVPGSGANVLTF
>-|14|TRBJ2-1|TRBV29-1|TRBD2
TGCAGCGTTGACGGAGGACTAGCGGGCAATGAGCAGTTCTTC
CSVDGGLAGNEQFF
>-|14|TRBJ1-5|TRBV18|-
TGTGCCAGCTCCCCAGGGATGGGCAATCAGCCCCAGCATTTT
CASSPGMGNQPQHF
>once|14|TRBJ2-1|TRBV11-3|-
TGTGCCAGCAGCTCTGGCCGGGGGTACGATGAGCAGTTCTTC
CASSSGRGYDEQFF
>-|13|TRBJ2-1|TRBV29-1|-
TGCAGCGCCCCAGCAGGACACTACAATGAGCAGTTCTTC
CSAPAGHYNEQFF
>few|16|TRBJ1-1|TRBV5-6|TRBD1
TGTGCCAGCAGCTCCGGACAGGGCTACATGAACACTGAAGCTTTCTTT
CASSSGQGYMNTEAFF
>-|11|TRBJ2-5|TRBV7-2|-
TGTGCCAGCAGCTTGTGGGAGACCCAGTACTTC
CASSLWETQYF
>few|13|TRBJ1-1|TRBV30|-
TGTGCCTGGAGCCACCTCAGGAACACTGAAGCTTTCTTT
CAWSHLRNTEAFF
>-|11|TRBJ1-1|TRBV30|-
TGTGTCACCGCACCAAACACTGAAGCTTTCTTT
CVTAPNTEAFF
>once|12|TRBJ2-1|TRBV12-5|-
TGTGCTAGTGGCTCTCGGGGTAATGAGCAGTTCTTC
CASGSRGNEQFF
>-|18|TRBJ2-3|TRBV5-1|TRBD1
TGCGCCAGCAGCTTAAGGACAGGGGCTTCCTTGGGCACAGATACGCAGTATTTT
CASSLRTGASLGTDTQYF
>-|12|TRBJ2-5|TRBV5-6|-
TGTGCCAGCAGCCTCGTAGGAGAGACCCAGTACTTC
CASSLVGETQYF
>-|12|TRBJ2-7|TRBV6-5|-
TGTGCCTCTCAGGGGTCCTCCTACGAGCAGTACTTC
CASQGSSYEQYF
>-|12|TRBJ2-3|TRBV7-2|-
TGTGCCAGCAGTCGGGACTTAGATACGCAGTATTTT
CASSRDLDTQYF
>-|16|TRBJ1-2|TRBV9|-
TGTGCCAGCAGCTCTAAACACCTCGCGTCTACCTATGGCTACACCTTC
CASSSKHLASTYGYTF
>-|14|TRBJ2-7|TRBV7-2|TRBD2
TGTGCCAGCAGTTCGACTAGCGGCACCTACGAGCAGTACTTC
CASSSTSGTYEQYF
>once|15|TRBJ1-5|TRBV15|-
TGTGCCACCAGTCGGGATCCGATGCTAAATCAGCCCCAGCATTTT
CATSRDPMLNQPQHF
>-|16|TRBJ1-6|TRBV30|-
TGTGCCTGGATGGGGGAGGCTACCTCCTATAATTCACCCCTCCACTTT
CAWMGEATSYNSPLHF
>-|11|TRBJ2-3|TRBV28|TRBD2
TGTGCCAGCAGTCCGGGAGGTACGCAGTATTTT
CASSPGGTQYF
>-|11|TRBJ2-3|TRBV6-5|-
TGTGCCAGCAGGGGCGGTAATACGCAGTATTTT
CASRGGNTQYF
>-|18|TRBJ2-1|TRBV13|-
TGTGCCAGCAGCTTGTTTTCGCGTCCTAACTACTCCTACAATGAGCAGTTCTTC
CASSLFSRPNYSYNEQFF
>-|11|TRBJ2-7|TRBV30|-
TGTGCCTGGCAGCGAGCTGGCGAGCAGTACTTC
CAWQRAGEQYF
>once|16|TRBJ2-1|TRBV10-3|-
TGTGCCGTACGCAAAGTAGGGGACCCTTTATACAATGAGCAGTTCTTC
CAVRKVGDPLYNEQFF
>-|11|TRBJ2-5|TRBV5-6|-
TGTGCCAGCAGCTTGAGCCAGACCCAGTACTTC
CASSLSQTQYF
>-|14|TRBJ2-7|TRBV18|-
TGTGCCAGCTCACCACGCCAGGGCCCTTACGAGCAGTACTTC
CASSPRQGPYEQYF
>once|14|TRBJ2-3|TRBV25-1|TRBD2
TGTGCCAGCAGTGAATCGGCTAGCGGCGATACGCAGTATTTT
CASSESASGDTQYF
>few|14|TRBJ2-1|TRBV29-1|-
TGCAGCGTTGAAGTCTCGGACAGATACAATGAGCAGTTCTTC
CSVEVSDRYNEQFF
>-|13|TRBJ1-2|TRBV30|-
TGTGCCTGGAGTGCACAGGGATTAGATGGCTACACCTTC
CAWSAQGLDGYTF
>few|12|TRBJ2-1|TRBV30|-
TGTGCCTGGAGGGACGCCGAAAATGAGCAGTTCTTC
CAWRDAENEQFF
>-|15|TRBJ2-3|TRBV6-5|-
TGTGCCAGCAGCCCGCCGGGACAAAGCACAGATACGCAGTATTTT
CASSPPGQSTDTQYF
>-|13|TRBJ2-2|TRBV7-9|-
TGTGCCAGCAGCTTTGGCCCAGCGGAGGAGCTGTTTTTT
CASSFGPAEELFF
>-|15|TRBJ2-5|TRBV5-6|-
TGTGCCAGCAGCTTGTTTACGGTCGATCCGGAGACCCAGTACTTC
CASSLFTVDPETQYF
>-|16|TRBJ2-3|TRBV29-1|-
TGCAGCGTACGCCGGGGAACTGAGAGAGGGACAGATACGCAGTATTTT
CSVRRGTERGTDTQYF
>-|13|TRBJ2-4|TRBV2|TRBD1
TGTGCCAGCACTGCAGGGGGCACAAACATTCAGTACTTC
CASTAGGTNIQYF
>-|13|TRBJ1-6|TRBV11-2|-
TGTGCCAGCAGCTTAGCGTCTGGGCAGGGCCCCCACTTT
CASSLASGQGPHF
>-|14|TRBJ1-1|TRBV25-1|TRBD1
TGTGCCAGCAGTGAACAGGGGGCTAGCACTGAAGCTTTCTTT
CASSEQGASTEAFF